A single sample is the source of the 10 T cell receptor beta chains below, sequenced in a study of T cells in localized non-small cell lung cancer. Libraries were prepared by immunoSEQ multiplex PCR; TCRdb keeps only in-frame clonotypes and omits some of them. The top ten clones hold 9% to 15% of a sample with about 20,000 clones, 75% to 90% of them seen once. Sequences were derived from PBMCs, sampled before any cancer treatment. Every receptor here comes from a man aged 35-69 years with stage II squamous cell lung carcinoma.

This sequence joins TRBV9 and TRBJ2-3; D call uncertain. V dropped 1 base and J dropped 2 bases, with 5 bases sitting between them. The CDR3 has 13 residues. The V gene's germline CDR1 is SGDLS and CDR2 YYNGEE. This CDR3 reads CASSVLSTDTQYF. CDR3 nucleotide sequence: TGTGCCAGCAGCGTACTATCCACAGATACGCAGTATTTT.

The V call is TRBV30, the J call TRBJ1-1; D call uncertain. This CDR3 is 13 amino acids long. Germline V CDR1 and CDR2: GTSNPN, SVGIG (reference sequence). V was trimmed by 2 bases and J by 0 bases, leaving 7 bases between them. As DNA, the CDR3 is TGTGCCTGGAGTTTCACAGTGAACACTGAAGCTTTCTTT. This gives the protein CAWSFTVNTEAFF.

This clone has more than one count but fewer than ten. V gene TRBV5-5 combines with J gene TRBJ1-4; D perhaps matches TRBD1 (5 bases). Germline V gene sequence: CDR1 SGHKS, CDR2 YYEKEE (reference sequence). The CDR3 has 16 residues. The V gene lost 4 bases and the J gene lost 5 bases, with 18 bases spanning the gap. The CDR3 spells CASSQTRGSLNEKLFF. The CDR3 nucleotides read TGTGCCAGCAGCCAAACGAGGGGCAGCTTAAATGAAAAACTGTTTTTT. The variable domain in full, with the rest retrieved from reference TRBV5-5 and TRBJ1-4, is DAGVTQSPTHLIKTRGQQVTLRCSPISGHKSVSWYQQVLGQGPQFIFQYYEKEERGRGNFPDRFSARQFPNYSSELNVNALLLGDSALYLCASSQTRGSLNEKLFFGSGTQLSVL.

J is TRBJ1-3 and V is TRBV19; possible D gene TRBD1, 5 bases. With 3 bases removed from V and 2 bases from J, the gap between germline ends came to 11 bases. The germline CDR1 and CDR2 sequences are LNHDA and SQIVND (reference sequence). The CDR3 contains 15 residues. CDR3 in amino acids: CASSISSRAGNTIYF. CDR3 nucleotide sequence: TGTGCCAGTAGTATTTCCTCCAGGGCTGGAAACACCATATATTTT.

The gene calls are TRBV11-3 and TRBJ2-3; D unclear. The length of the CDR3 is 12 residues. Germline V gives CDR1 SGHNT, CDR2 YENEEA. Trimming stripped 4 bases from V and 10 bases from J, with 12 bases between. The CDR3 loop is CASSSQNLAQYF. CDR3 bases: TGTGCCAGCAGCTCTCAAAACCTGGCGCAGTATTTT.

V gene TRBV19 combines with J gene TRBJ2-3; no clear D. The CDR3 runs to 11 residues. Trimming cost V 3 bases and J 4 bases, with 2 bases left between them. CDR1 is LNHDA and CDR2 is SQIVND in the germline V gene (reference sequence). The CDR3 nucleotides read TGTGCCAGTAGTATCTCAGATACGCAGTATTTT. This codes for CASSISDTQYF.

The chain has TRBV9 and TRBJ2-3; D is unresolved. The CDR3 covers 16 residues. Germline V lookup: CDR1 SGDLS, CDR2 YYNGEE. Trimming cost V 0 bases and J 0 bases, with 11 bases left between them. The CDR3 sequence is CASSVGSRRSTDTQYF. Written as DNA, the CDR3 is TGTGCCAGCAGCGTAGGTAGCAGGAGAAGCACAGATACGCAGTATTTT. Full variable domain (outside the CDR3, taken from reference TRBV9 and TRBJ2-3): DSGVTQTPKHLITATGQRVTLRCSPRSGDLSVYWYQQSLDQGLQFLIQYYNGEERAKGNILERFSAQQFPDLHSELNLSSLELGDSALYFCASSVGSRRSTDTQYFGPGTRLTVL.

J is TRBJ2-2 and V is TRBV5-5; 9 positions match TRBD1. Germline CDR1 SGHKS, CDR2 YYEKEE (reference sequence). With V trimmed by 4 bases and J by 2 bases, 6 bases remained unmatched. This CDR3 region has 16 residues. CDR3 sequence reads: CASSTTGGPNTGELFF. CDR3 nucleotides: TGTGCCAGCAGCACTACAGGGGGCCCCAACACCGGGGAGCTGTTTTTT.

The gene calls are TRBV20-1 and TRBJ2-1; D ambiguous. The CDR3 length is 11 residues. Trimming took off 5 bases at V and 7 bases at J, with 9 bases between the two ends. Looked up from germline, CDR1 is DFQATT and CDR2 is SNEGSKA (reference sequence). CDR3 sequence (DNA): TGCAGTGCTGTTAGATCAAATGAGCAGTTCTTC. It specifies CSAVRSNEQFF.

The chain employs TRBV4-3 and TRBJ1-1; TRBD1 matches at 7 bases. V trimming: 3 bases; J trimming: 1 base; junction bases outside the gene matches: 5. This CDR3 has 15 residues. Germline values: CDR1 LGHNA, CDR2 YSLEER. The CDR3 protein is CASSHDRAANTEAFF. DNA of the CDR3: TGCGCCAGCAGCCACGACAGGGCGGCGAACACTGAAGCTTTCTTT.